These 9 T cell receptor beta chains were all obtained from the same sample, sequenced in a study of cytomegalovirus exposure and HLA in healthy donors. Vbeta (60) and Jbeta (13) primers were used in the PCR. Repertoires were generated with immunoSEQ multiplex PCR, while TCRdb's copy carries only in-frame clones and drops some. Of some 110,000 clones detected, 65% to 80% appear once; the ten largest clones hold over 4%. Sequencing input: PBMCs. Receptors originate from a man younger than 40 in good health and CMV-seropositive.

This chain joins TRBV4-2 and TRBJ2-2, with 11 bases matching TRBD1. The V segment lost 4 bases and the J segment 7 bases; nucleotides outside the gene matches: 2. Germline CDR1 reads LGHNA; CDR2 reads YNFKEQ. CDR3 length equals 14 residues. Here the CDR3 reads CASSRTGGIGELFF. The CDR3 bases are TGTGCCAGCAGCCGGACAGGGGGCATCGGGGAGCTGTTTTTT.

V usage is TRBV27 and J usage is TRBJ2-5; 13 bases agree with TRBD2. This CDR3 is built from 17 residues. V lost 1 base to trimming and J lost 1 base; unmatched junction nucleotides: 3. Germline assignment: CDR1 MNHEY and CDR2 SMNVEV (reference sequence). CDR3 amino acids: CASSLYGLAGAQETQYF. CDR3 coding DNA: TGTGCCAGCAGTTTATATGGACTAGCGGGGGCCCAAGAGACCCAGTACTTC.

The rearrangement joins TRBV30 to TRBJ2-7; D gene unclear. Germline assignment: CDR1 GTSNPN and CDR2 SVGIG (reference sequence). The CDR3 spans 10 residues. Trimming cost V 3 bases and J 6 bases, with 6 bases left between them. The CDR3 loop reads CAWSGIEQYF. As DNA, the CDR3 is TGTGCCTGGAGCGGTATCGAGCAGTACTTC.

This clone was observed a handful of times. The chain is built from TRBV7-6 and TRBJ1-1, with 9 bases that match TRBD1. Germline CDR1 SGHVS, CDR2 FNYEAQ. This CDR3 region has 15 residues. With V trimmed by 3 bases and J by 1 base, 3 bases remained unmatched. The CDR3 loop is CASSFYRGRNTEAFF. DNA of the CDR3: TGTGCCAGCAGCTTCTACAGGGGGCGGAACACTGAAGCTTTCTTT.

V gene TRBV30 combines with J gene TRBJ1-5, with 8 bases matching TRBD1. The CDR3 runs to 13 residues. The trim removed 2 bases at V and 7 bases at J, leaving 4 bases unmatched. Germline CDR1 is GTSNPN and CDR2 is SVGIG (reference sequence). Here the CDR3 reads CAWSTGGEQPQHF. Written as DNA, the CDR3 is TGTGCCTGGAGTACAGGGGGGGAACAGCCCCAGCATTTT. Full variable domain (outside the CDR3, taken from reference TRBV30 and TRBJ1-5): SQTIHQWPATLVQPVGSPLSLECTVEGTSNPNLYWYRQAAGRGLQLLFYSVGIGQISSEVPQNLSASRPQDRQFILSSKKLLLSDSGFYLCAWSTGGEQPQHFGDGTRLSIL.

This chain links TRBV29-1 with TRBJ2-5; D possibly corresponds to TRBD1 (7 bases). V gave up 6 bases and J gave up 5 bases, with 19 bases separating them. There are 14 residues in the CDR3. Germline V gene data show CDR1 as SQVTM and CDR2 as ANQGSEA. DNA of the CDR3: TGCAGCGTCCAAATCGGAGGGGGCCCGGAGACCCAGTACTTC. Translating it yields CSVQIGGGPETQYF.

This chain uses TRBV4-1 with TRBJ2-2; 12 nucleotides match TRBD2. J lost 8 bases, V lost 2 bases, and 6 bases had no gene match. This CDR3 has 16 residues. The germline V gene has CDR1 MGHRA and CDR2 YSYEKL. CDR3 DNA sequence: TGCGCCAGCAGCCAAACTAGCGGGGGGCAGCGGGGGGAGCTGTTTTTT. Its protein is CASSQTSGGQRGELFF.

The chain carries TRBV5-1 and TRBJ2-1; 11 nucleotides line up with TRBD2. This CDR3 has 15 residues. J gave up 6 bases and V 4 bases, and 6 bases lay outside the gene matches. Germline V gives CDR1 SGHRS, CDR2 YFSETQ. The CDR3 reads CASSISGGDPNEQFF. The DNA for the CDR3 is TGCGCCAGCAGCATTAGCGGGGGGGATCCCAATGAGCAGTTCTTC.

The V and J genes are TRBV7-2 and TRBJ2-7; TRBD1 is a possible D gene (5 bases). Germline values: CDR1 SGHTA, CDR2 FQGNSA. V was pared by 0 bases and J by 5 bases, with 11 bases between. CDR3 length: 14 residues. CDR3 amino acids: CASSLAREGHEQYF. CDR3 bases: TGTGCCAGCAGCTTAGCCAGGGAAGGCCACGAGCAGTACTTC.